The sequence of this T cell receptor beta chain was determined in a study of blood T cell repertoires in COVID-19. Everyone who took part was roughly 18 to 95 years old, and they came from about two dozen US areas. Allocation to cohorts depended on clinical history reported by the participants. Some clones are missing from TCRdb's copy, which holds only in-frame ones; the method was immunoSEQ multiplex PCR. This sample has about 220,000 clones, with 85% to 90% found just once. V shed 8 bases and J 0 bases; nucleotides not matched to a gene: 6. Germline CDR1 is SEHNR and CDR2 is FQNEAQ (reference sequence). The CDR3 is 16 amino acids.

This clonotype originated in a woman between 45 and 60 years old with acute COVID-19. Sequenced material: PBMCs or T cells enriched from blood (not recorded which). The V gene is TRBV7-9, the J gene TRBJ2-2, with 10 bases that match TRBD2. CDR3 in amino acids: CASRGAGGSNTGELFF. The CDR3 DNA reads TGTGCCAGCCGTGGAGCGGGAGGGTCGAACACCGGGGAGCTGTTTTTT.